This T cell receptor (beta chain) derives from a study of blood T cells in healthy people across ages. Germline loops: CDR1 KGHSH, CDR2 LQKENI. The CDR3 totals 16 residues. With V trimmed by 3 bases and J by 4 bases, 5 bases remained unmatched. Together with a sample-barcoded 5' primer, a J-beta primer mix was included in a second PCR lasting about 6 to 11 cycles. TCRdb processed the 5' RACE reads anew with MiXCR; each CDR3 protein has one entry. Found here are roughly 1,500,000 distinct CDR3 sequences, around two fifths of them singletons; the top ten hold 7% to 9.5%. This clonotype originated in a woman aged 18-29 years in good health. Input material: blood. This chain uses TRBV18 with TRBJ2-7; TRBD2 aligns across 14 bases. In nucleotides, the CDR3 is TGTGCCAGCTCACCCCTCGGGACTAGCGGGAGTTACGAGCAGTACTTC. Translation: CASSPLGTSGSYEQYF.